These T cell receptor beta chains were read from a single sample in a study of CXCR3-negative and CXCR3-positive naive CD8 T cells. TCRdb re-called the 5' RACE reads and gives one entry per CDR3 protein, without DNA. The sample data list approximately 6,100 distinct CDR3 sequences. Sequencing was carried out using naive CXCR3- CD8+ T cells from blood. The source of these receptors is a human donor in good health. Some clones in this sample may be carry-over from other donors' samples. Both conserved end residues are part of each CDR3. Where a row states a size, it is once, few, many or the class of an expanded clone; other rows omit it.

CDR3 length: 17
clone size: .
J gene: TRBJ1-5
V gene: TRBV5-6
CDR3 protein: CASNILGGTVYDQPQHF

CDR3 length: 15
clone size: medium-sized
J gene: TRBJ2-7
V gene: TRBV20-1
CDR3 protein: CSASHLQGSNYEQYF

CDR3 length: 13
clone size: medium-sized
J gene: TRBJ1-1
V gene: TRBV10-2
CDR3 protein: CASTKGGGTEAFF

CDR3 length: 12
clone size: .
J gene: TRBJ2-6
V gene: TRBV7-6
CDR3 protein: CASSSEANVLTF

CDR3 length: 14
clone size: .
J gene: TRBJ1-1
V gene: TRBV3-1
CDR3 protein: CASSQGQHNTEAFF

CDR3 length: 16
clone size: medium-sized
J gene: TRBJ1-2
V gene: TRBV12-3/TRBV12-4
CDR3 protein: CASSRTGQGFPDGYTF

CDR3 length: 13
clone size: .
J gene: TRBJ2-7
V gene: TRBV2
CDR3 protein: CASSGTGTYEQYF

CDR3 length: 12
clone size: medium-sized
J gene: TRBJ2-2
V gene: TRBV27
CDR3 protein: CASGPVAGELFF

CDR3 length: 17
clone size: medium-sized
J gene: TRBJ2-5
V gene: TRBV7-2
CDR3 protein: CASSLVEQGRSRETQYF

CDR3 length: 16
clone size: .
J gene: TRBJ2-2
V gene: TRBV5-1
CDR3 protein: CTSSLDRSWDTGELFF

CDR3 length: 15
clone size: medium-sized
J gene: TRBJ1-5
V gene: TRBV12-3/TRBV12-4
CDR3 protein: CASSLSEDSNQPQHF

CDR3 length: 16
clone size: .
J gene: TRBJ2-7
V gene: TRBV4-3
CDR3 protein: CASSHDEASGSYEQYF

CDR3 length: 16
clone size: .
J gene: TRBJ2-7
V gene: TRBV4-2
CDR3 protein: CASSQDGTGESYEQYF

CDR3 length: 12
clone size: .
J gene: TRBJ1-1
V gene: TRBV7-9
CDR3 protein: CATRTGNTEAFF

CDR3 length: 14
clone size: .
J gene: TRBJ1-1
V gene: TRBV20-1
CDR3 protein: CSARDRQGNTEAFF

CDR3 length: 11
clone size: .
J gene: TRBJ1-1
V gene: TRBV20-1
CDR3 protein: CSASLSTEAFF

CDR3 length: 16
clone size: .
J gene: TRBJ2-1
V gene: TRBV6-5
CDR3 protein: CASSAIAGGVHNEQFF

CDR3 length: 16
clone size: medium-sized
J gene: TRBJ2-1
V gene: TRBV12-3/TRBV12-4
CDR3 protein: CASSGFSRDSYNEQFF

CDR3 length: 13
clone size: medium-sized
J gene: TRBJ1-2
V gene: TRBV21-1
CDR3 protein: CASSKRAGDGYTF

CDR3 length: 15
clone size: medium-sized
J gene: TRBJ2-3
V gene: TRBV20-1
CDR3 protein: CSAREAASSTDTQYF

CDR3 length: 13
clone size: .
J gene: TRBJ1-1
V gene: TRBV29-1
CDR3 protein: CTGGGSFGTEAFF

CDR3 length: 13
clone size: .
J gene: TRBJ2-3
V gene: TRBV2
CDR3 protein: CARTGSQTDTQYF

CDR3 length: 12
clone size: .
J gene: TRBJ1-5
V gene: TRBV5-6
CDR3 protein: CASSAYDQPQHF

CDR3 length: 14
clone size: .
J gene: TRBJ2-7
V gene: TRBV6-2/TRBV6-3
CDR3 protein: CASSLPGLSYEQYF

CDR3 length: 16
clone size: .
J gene: TRBJ2-5
V gene: TRBV5-1
CDR3 protein: CASSYRLAGPQETQYF

CDR3 length: 15
clone size: medium-sized
J gene: TRBJ2-3
V gene: TRBV12-3/TRBV12-4
CDR3 protein: CASSLGAGRADTQYF

CDR3 length: 17
clone size: .
J gene: TRBJ2-1
V gene: TRBV2
CDR3 protein: CASSESLGGSSYNEQFF

CDR3 length: 12
clone size: .
J gene: TRBJ2-7
V gene: TRBV4-1
CDR3 protein: CASSQGRGEQYF

CDR3 length: 14
clone size: medium-sized
J gene: TRBJ2-1
V gene: TRBV10-3
CDR3 protein: CAIKDDRGYNEQFF

CDR3 length: 14
clone size: medium-sized
J gene: TRBJ2-7
V gene: TRBV11-2
CDR3 protein: CASTISTGAYEQYF

CDR3 length: 11
clone size: medium-sized
J gene: TRBJ1-1
V gene: TRBV29-1
CDR3 protein: CSVEGGTEAFF

CDR3 length: 14
clone size: medium-sized
J gene: TRBJ1-1
V gene: TRBV14
CDR3 protein: CASSQARGVTEAFF

CDR3 length: 16
clone size: medium-sized
J gene: TRBJ2-7
V gene: TRBV29-1
CDR3 protein: CSVGLFGAGQAYEQYF

CDR3 length: 14
clone size: medium-sized
J gene: TRBJ2-3
V gene: TRBV7-2
CDR3 protein: CASSLAGNTDTQYF

CDR3 length: 16
clone size: .
J gene: TRBJ2-7
V gene: TRBV21-1
CDR3 protein: CASSKAPRGGSYEQYF